This is a list of T cell receptor beta chains from one sample in a study of blood T cells in healthy people across ages. Each CDR3 protein is one row after TCRdb ran MiXCR on the 5' RACE reads. Here the sample spans approximately 800,000 distinct CDR3 sequences, 35% to 50% being singletons. The sequencing sample was made of blood. The receptors derive from an elderly man in good health. Each CDR3 is given with its conserved first and last residue. D genes are given only for firm matches.

cdr3_aa: CASNPDLASYEQYF
j_call: TRBJ2-7
v_call: TRBV7-2
cdr3_length: 14
d_call: NA

cdr3_aa: CASSVVPGNEQFF
j_call: TRBJ2-1
v_call: TRBV9
cdr3_length: 13
d_call: NA

cdr3_aa: CASSFAGGYNGQFF
j_call: TRBJ2-1
v_call: TRBV5-1
cdr3_length: 14
d_call: TRBD2

cdr3_aa: CASSLAPQGARFGDTQYF
j_call: TRBJ2-3
v_call: TRBV12-3/TRBV12-4
cdr3_length: 18
d_call: TRBD1

cdr3_aa: CASSSRTGLSSYNEQFF
j_call: TRBJ2-1
v_call: TRBV11-3
cdr3_length: 17
d_call: TRBD1

cdr3_aa: CASSDDRTNYGYTF
j_call: TRBJ1-2
v_call: TRBV2
cdr3_length: 14
d_call: NA

cdr3_aa: CASRSDGSTDTQYF
j_call: TRBJ2-3
v_call: TRBV6-5
cdr3_length: 14
d_call: NA

cdr3_aa: CASSTSGSKVEQYF
j_call: TRBJ2-5
v_call: TRBV7-2
cdr3_length: 14
d_call: TRBD2

cdr3_aa: CASSSGSSEQYF
j_call: TRBJ2-7
v_call: TRBV28
cdr3_length: 12
d_call: NA

cdr3_aa: CASTPSLAGGPGQFF
j_call: TRBJ2-1
v_call: TRBV6-5
cdr3_length: 15
d_call: TRBD2

cdr3_aa: CSARRSEKWDEQFF
j_call: TRBJ2-1
v_call: TRBV20-1
cdr3_length: 14
d_call: NA

cdr3_aa: CASRLAGGPQRTQYF
j_call: NA
v_call: TRBV27
cdr3_length: 15
d_call: TRBD2

cdr3_aa: CASSPRLQGHEQYF
j_call: NA
v_call: TRBV11-3
cdr3_length: 14
d_call: NA

cdr3_aa: CAISQSAGRLLQETQYF
j_call: NA
v_call: TRBV10-3
cdr3_length: 17
d_call: NA

cdr3_aa: CSARDLVSYNEQYF
j_call: NA
v_call: TRBV20-1
cdr3_length: 14
d_call: NA

cdr3_aa: CATSDSAGMNTEAFF
j_call: TRBJ1-1
v_call: TRBV24-1
cdr3_length: 15
d_call: NA

cdr3_aa: CATSDRGLAGGYEQYF
j_call: TRBJ2-7
v_call: TRBV24-1
cdr3_length: 16
d_call: TRBD2

cdr3_aa: CASSPRAGETQYF
j_call: TRBJ2-5
v_call: TRBV5-1
cdr3_length: 13
d_call: NA

cdr3_aa: CASQGAEVGSEQFF
j_call: TRBJ2-1
v_call: TRBV2
cdr3_length: 14
d_call: NA

cdr3_aa: CSASRDRGPDEQFF
j_call: TRBJ2-1
v_call: TRBV20-1
cdr3_length: 14
d_call: TRBD1

cdr3_aa: CASSWGQGAKRTEAFF
j_call: TRBJ1-1
v_call: TRBV6-6
cdr3_length: 16
d_call: TRBD1

cdr3_aa: CASTHYVTSGGYEQYF
j_call: TRBJ2-7
v_call: TRBV7-8
cdr3_length: 16
d_call: TRBD2

cdr3_aa: CASSVEPSYEQYF
j_call: TRBJ2-7
v_call: TRBV9
cdr3_length: 13
d_call: NA

cdr3_aa: CASSSGGTGANVLTF
j_call: TRBJ2-6
v_call: TRBV28
cdr3_length: 15
d_call: NA

cdr3_aa: CASCALVAGEDEQFF
j_call: TRBJ2-1
v_call: TRBV2
cdr3_length: 15
d_call: TRBD2

cdr3_aa: CASSSLGIGDTEAFF
j_call: TRBJ1-1
v_call: TRBV5-1
cdr3_length: 15
d_call: NA

cdr3_aa: CASSLDLNGRTQYF
j_call: TRBJ2-5
v_call: TRBV11-2
cdr3_length: 14
d_call: NA

cdr3_aa: CASSKVIRTRVPLCYEQYF
j_call: TRBJ2-7
v_call: TRBV21-1
cdr3_length: 19
d_call: NA

cdr3_aa: CASSAGAANQPQHF
j_call: TRBJ1-5
v_call: TRBV12-3/TRBV12-4
cdr3_length: 14
d_call: NA

cdr3_aa: CASSFTGDYGYTF
j_call: TRBJ1-2
v_call: TRBV5-5
cdr3_length: 13
d_call: NA

cdr3_aa: CASSQFGTSGENEQFF
j_call: TRBJ2-1
v_call: TRBV3-1
cdr3_length: 16
d_call: TRBD2

cdr3_aa: CASTSRGGNQPQHF
j_call: TRBJ1-5
v_call: TRBV27
cdr3_length: 14
d_call: NA

cdr3_aa: CASSTGTDNQPQHF
j_call: TRBJ1-5
v_call: TRBV19
cdr3_length: 14
d_call: TRBD1

cdr3_aa: CASSPSPRLADGGYGYTF
j_call: TRBJ1-2
v_call: TRBV7-2
cdr3_length: 18
d_call: NA

cdr3_aa: CASSSGIFQETQYF
j_call: TRBJ2-5
v_call: TRBV5-6
cdr3_length: 14
d_call: NA

cdr3_aa: CASSSGSENEKLFF
j_call: TRBJ1-4
v_call: TRBV5-6
cdr3_length: 14
d_call: NA

cdr3_aa: CASSLTSGEPETQYF
j_call: TRBJ2-5
v_call: TRBV7-9
cdr3_length: 15
d_call: TRBD2

cdr3_aa: CATSLGTSGINEQFF
j_call: TRBJ2-1
v_call: TRBV24-1
cdr3_length: 15
d_call: TRBD2

cdr3_aa: CASSPQSAQETQYF
j_call: TRBJ2-5
v_call: TRBV11-2
cdr3_length: 14
d_call: NA

cdr3_aa: CASSPVGQGYTDTQYF
j_call: TRBJ2-3
v_call: TRBV18
cdr3_length: 16
d_call: TRBD1

cdr3_aa: CATSRRRTSGTYERYF
j_call: TRBJ2-7
v_call: TRBV15
cdr3_length: 16
d_call: TRBD2

cdr3_aa: CAISESGRGETQYF
j_call: TRBJ2-5
v_call: TRBV10-3
cdr3_length: 14
d_call: NA